This TCR beta chain was documented in a study of blood T cell repertoires in COVID-19. Study at large: There were acute and convalescent COVID-19 samples, and they came from the United States, Italy and Spain. Sample material is recorded as cDNA or gDNA derived from T cells, B-cell-depleted T cells, or PBMCs.

Trimming removed 0 bases from V and 4 bases from J, with 12 bases in between. From germline, CDR1 is LNHDA and CDR2 SQIVND (reference sequence). CDR3 length: 16 residues. Authors' methods: Amplification from reference gene primers served as the basis for estimated nucleated cell counts. TCRdb's copy holds only in-frame clones and misses some; the assay was immunoSEQ multiplex PCR. V and J calls plus clone size are reproduced from that table; the DNA served to infer D and trimming. The table lists 70,000 to 85,000 clones, about 92% of them singletons, with about 8.9% in the top ten. This TCR derives from a human donor in a cohort sampled during active COVID-19. The V and J genes are TRBV19 and TRBJ2-2; maybe TRBD2 (5 bases). The specimen sequenced was peripheral blood. CDR3 sequence: CASSIEKGRGTGELFF. The CDR3 region has the DNA TGTGCCAGTAGTATAGAAAAGGGCCGGGGCACCGGGGAGCTGTTTTTT.